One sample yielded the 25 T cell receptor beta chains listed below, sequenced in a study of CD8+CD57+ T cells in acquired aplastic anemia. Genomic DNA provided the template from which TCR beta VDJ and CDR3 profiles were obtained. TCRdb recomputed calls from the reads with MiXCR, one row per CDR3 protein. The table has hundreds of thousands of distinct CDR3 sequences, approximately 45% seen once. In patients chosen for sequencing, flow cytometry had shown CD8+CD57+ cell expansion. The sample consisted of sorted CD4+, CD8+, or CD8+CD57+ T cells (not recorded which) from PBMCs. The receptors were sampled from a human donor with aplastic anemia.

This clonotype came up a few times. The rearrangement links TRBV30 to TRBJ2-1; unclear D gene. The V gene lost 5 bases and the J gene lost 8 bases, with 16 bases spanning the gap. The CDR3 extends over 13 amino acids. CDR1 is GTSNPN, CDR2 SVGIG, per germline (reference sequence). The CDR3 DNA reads TGTGCCTGGGGCGTAGGCGGACGGGATGAGCAGTTCTTC. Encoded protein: CAWGVGGRDEQFF.

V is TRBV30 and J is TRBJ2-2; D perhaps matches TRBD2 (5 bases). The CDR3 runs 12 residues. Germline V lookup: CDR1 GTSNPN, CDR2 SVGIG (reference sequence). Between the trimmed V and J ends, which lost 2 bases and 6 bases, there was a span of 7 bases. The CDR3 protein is CAWSPGSGELFF. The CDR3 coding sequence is TGTGCCTGGAGTCCGGGGTCCGGGGAGCTGTTTTTT. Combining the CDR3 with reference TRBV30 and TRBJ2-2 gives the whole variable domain SQTIHQWPATLVQPVGSPLSLECTVEGTSNPNLYWYRQAAGRGLQLLFYSVGIGQISSEVPQNLSASRPQDRQFILSSKKLLLSDSGFYLCAWSPGSGELFFGEGSRLTVL.

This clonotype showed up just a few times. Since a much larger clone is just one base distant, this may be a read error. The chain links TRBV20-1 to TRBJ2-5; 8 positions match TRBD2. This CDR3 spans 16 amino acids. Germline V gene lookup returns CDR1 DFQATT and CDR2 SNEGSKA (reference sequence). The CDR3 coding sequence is TGCAGTACTAGAGAACCCCCTCTAGCGGGTCAAGAGACCCAGTACTTC. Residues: CSTREPPLAGQETQYF.

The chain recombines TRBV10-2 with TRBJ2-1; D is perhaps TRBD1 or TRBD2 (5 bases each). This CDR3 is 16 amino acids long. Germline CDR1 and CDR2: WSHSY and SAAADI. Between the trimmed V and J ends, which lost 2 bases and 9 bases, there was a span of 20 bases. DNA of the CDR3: TGCGCCAGCAGTGAGGCTGGGGGATGGGCCTTTGGTGAGCAGTTCTTC. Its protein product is CASSEAGGWAFGEQFF.

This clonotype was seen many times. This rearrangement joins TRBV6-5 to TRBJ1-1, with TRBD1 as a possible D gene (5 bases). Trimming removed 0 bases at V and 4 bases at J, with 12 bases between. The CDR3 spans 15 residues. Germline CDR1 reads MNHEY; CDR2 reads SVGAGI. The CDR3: CASSYSKTGGTEAFF. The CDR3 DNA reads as TGTGCCAGCAGTTACTCGAAAACCGGGGGCACTGAAGCTTTCTTT.

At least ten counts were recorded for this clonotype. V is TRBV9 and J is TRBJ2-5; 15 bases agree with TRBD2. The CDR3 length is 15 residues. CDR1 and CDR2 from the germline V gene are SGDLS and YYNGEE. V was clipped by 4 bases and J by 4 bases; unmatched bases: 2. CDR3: CASSKGLAGGETQYF. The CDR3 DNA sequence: TGTGCCAGCAGCAAGGGACTAGCGGGAGGAGAGACCCAGTACTTC. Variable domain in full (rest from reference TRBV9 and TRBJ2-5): DSGVTQTPKHLITATGQRVTLRCSPRSGDLSVYWYQQSLDQGLQFLIQYYNGEERAKGNILERFSAQQFPDLHSELNLSSLELGDSALYFCASSKGLAGGETQYFGPGTRLLVL.

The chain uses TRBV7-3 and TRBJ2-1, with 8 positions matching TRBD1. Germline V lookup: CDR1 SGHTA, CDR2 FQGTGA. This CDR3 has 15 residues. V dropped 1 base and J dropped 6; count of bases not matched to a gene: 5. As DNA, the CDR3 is TGTGCCAGCAGCTTAAGGACAGGGATGAGCAATGAGCAGTTCTTC. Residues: CASSLRTGMSNEQFF.

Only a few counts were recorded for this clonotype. The CDR3 DNA reads as TGCAGTGCTAGAGATGTATTAGCGGGGAACTACGAGCAGTACTTC. Its translation: CSARDVLAGNYEQYF. This rearrangement joins TRBV20-1 to TRBJ2-7; TRBD2 agrees at 8 bases. The CDR3 spans 15 residues. After removal of 0 bases from V and 3 bases from J, the junction contained 7 bases not matched to a gene. Germline-derived CDR1 and CDR2 are DFQATT and SNEGSKA (reference sequence).

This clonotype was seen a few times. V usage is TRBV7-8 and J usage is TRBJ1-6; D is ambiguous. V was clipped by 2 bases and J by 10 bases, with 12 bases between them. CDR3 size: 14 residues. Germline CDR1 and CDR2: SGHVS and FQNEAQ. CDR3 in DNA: TGTGCCAGCAGCTTATCCTTGACCCCATCACCCCTCCACTTT. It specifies CASSLSLTPSPLHF. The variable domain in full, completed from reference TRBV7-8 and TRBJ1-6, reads GAGVSQSPRYKVAKRGQDVALRCDPISGHVSLFWYQQALGQGPEFLTYFQNEAQLDKSGLPSDRFFAERPEGSVSTLKIQRTQQEDSAVYLCASSLSLTPSPLHFGNGTRLTVT.

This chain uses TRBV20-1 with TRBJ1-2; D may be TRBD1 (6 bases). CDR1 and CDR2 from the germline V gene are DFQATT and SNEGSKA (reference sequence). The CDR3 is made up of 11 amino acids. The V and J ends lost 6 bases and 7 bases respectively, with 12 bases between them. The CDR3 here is CSARGGTGYTF. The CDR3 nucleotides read TGCAGTGCCAGGGGCGGGACTGGCTACACCTTC.

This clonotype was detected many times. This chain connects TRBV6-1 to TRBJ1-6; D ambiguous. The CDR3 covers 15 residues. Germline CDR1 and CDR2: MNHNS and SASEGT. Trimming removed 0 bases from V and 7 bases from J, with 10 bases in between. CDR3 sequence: CASSEAGDDNSPLHF. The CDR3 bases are TGTGCCAGCAGTGAAGCCGGAGACGACAATTCACCCCTCCACTTT.

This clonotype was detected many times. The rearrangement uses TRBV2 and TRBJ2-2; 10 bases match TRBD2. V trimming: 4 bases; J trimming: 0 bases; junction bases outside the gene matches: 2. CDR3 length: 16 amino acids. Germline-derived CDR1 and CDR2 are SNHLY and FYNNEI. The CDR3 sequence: CASSATSGTNTGELFF. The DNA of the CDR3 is TGTGCCAGCAGTGCTACTAGCGGGACGAACACCGGGGAGCTGTTTTTT.

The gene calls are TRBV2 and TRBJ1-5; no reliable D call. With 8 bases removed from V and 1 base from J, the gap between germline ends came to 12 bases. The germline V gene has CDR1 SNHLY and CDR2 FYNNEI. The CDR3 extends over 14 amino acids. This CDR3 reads CASGETNSNQPQHF. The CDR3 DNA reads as TGTGCCAGCGGGGAGACAAACAGCAATCAGCCCCAGCATTTT.

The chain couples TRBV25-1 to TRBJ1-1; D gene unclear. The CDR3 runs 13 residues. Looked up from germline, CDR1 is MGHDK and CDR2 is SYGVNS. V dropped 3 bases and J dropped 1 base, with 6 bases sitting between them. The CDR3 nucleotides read TGTGCCAGCAGTGATATGGGGAACACTGAAGCTTTCTTT. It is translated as CASSDMGNTEAFF.

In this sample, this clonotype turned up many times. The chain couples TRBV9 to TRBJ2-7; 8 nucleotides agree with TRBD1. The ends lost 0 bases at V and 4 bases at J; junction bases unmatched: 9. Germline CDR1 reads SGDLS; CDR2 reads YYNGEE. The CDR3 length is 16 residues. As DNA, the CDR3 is TGTGCCAGCAGCGTAGACCCAGGACAGGGTGCTTACGAGCAGTACTTC. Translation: CASSVDPGQGAYEQYF.

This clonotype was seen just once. Written as DNA, the CDR3 is TGTGCCAGCAGCTTAGGCACCCCCGGGGATTACAATGAGCAGTTCTTC. Translating it yields CASSLGTPGDYNEQFF. The genes are TRBV7-8 and TRBJ2-1, with D perhaps matching TRBD2 (5 bases). The V end lost 1 base, the J end lost 4 bases, and 14 bases lay between the germline ends. CDR3 length equals 16 residues. CDR1 and CDR2 (germline): SGHVS, FQNEAQ.

This chain's CDR3 is CASRGTATYEQYF. Here the CDR3 DNA reads TGCGCCAGCAGGGGGACAGCAACCTACGAGCAGTACTTC. The chain combines TRBV5-1 with TRBJ2-7, with 7 bases lining up with TRBD1. V was pared by 5 bases and J by 2 bases, with 4 bases of the junction left unmatched. This CDR3 is built from 13 residues. Germline assignment: CDR1 SGHRS and CDR2 YFSETQ. Variable domain in full (rest from reference TRBV5-1 and TRBJ2-7): KAGVTQTPRYLIKTRGQQVTLSCSPISGHRSVSWYQQTPGQGLQFLFEYFSETQRNKGNFPGRFSGRQFSNSRSEMNVSTLELGDSALYLCASRGTATYEQYFGPGTRLTVT.

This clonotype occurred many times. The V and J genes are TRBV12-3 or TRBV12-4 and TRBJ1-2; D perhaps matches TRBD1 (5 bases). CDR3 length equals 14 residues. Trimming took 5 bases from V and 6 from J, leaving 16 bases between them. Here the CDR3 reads CASSPGSSGDGYTF. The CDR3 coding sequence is TGTGCCAGCAGTCCCGGTAGTTCGGGGGATGGCTACACCTTC.

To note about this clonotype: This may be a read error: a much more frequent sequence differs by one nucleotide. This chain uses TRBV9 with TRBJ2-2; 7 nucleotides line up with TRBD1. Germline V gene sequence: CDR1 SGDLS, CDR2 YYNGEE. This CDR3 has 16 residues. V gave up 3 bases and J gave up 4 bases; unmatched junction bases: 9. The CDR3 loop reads CASSGQGGLGTGELFF. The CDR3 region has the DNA TGTGCCAGCAGCGGACAGGGTGGGTTAGGCACCGGGGAGCTGTTTTTT. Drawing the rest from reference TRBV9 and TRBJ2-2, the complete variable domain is DSGVTQTPKHLITATGQRVTLRCSPRSGDLSVYWYQQSLDQGLQFLIQYYNGEERAKGNILERFSAQQFPDLHSELNLSSLELGDSALYFCASSGQGGLGTGELFFGEGSRLTVL.

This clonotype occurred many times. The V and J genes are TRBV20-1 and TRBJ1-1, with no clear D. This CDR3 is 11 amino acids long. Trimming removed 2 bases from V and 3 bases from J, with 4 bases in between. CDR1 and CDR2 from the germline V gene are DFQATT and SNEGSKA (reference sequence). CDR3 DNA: TGCAGTGCTAGACTGTACACTGAAGCTTTCTTT. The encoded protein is CSARLYTEAFF.

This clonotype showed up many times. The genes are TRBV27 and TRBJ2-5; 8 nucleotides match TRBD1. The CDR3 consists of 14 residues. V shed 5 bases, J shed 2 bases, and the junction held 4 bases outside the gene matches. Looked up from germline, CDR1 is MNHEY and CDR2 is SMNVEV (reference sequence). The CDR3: CASSGTGQQETQYF. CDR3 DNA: TGTGCCAGCAGTGGGACAGGCCAGCAAGAGACCCAGTACTTC.

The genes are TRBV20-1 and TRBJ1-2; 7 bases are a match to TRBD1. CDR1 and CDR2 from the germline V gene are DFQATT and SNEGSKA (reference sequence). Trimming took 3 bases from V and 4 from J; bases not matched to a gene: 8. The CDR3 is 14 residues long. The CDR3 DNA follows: TGCAGTGCTAGTCCTGGACAGGCGATCTATGGCTACACCTTC. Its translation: CSASPGQAIYGYTF.

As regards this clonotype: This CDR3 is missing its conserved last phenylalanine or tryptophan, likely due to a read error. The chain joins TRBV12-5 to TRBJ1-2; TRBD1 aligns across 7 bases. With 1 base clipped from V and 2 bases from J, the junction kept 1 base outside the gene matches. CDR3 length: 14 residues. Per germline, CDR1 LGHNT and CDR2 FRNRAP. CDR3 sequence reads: CASGLAGGNYGYTL. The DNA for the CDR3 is TGTGCTAGTGGTTTGGCAGGGGGAAACTATGGCTACACCCTC.

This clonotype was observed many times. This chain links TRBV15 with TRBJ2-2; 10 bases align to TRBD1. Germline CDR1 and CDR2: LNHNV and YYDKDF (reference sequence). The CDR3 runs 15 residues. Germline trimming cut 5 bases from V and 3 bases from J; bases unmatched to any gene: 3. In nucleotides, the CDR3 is TGTGCCACCAGCGAAGGGACAGGGGACACCGGGGAGCTGTTTTTT. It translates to CATSEGTGDTGELFF.

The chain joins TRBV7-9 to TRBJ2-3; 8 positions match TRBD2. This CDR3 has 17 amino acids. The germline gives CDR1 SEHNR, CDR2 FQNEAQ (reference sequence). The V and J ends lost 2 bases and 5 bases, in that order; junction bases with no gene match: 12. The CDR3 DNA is TGTGCCAGCAGCTTATCTTCGTCGGGGGGGGCCCTAGATACGCAGTATTTT. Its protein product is CASSLSSSGGALDTQYF.